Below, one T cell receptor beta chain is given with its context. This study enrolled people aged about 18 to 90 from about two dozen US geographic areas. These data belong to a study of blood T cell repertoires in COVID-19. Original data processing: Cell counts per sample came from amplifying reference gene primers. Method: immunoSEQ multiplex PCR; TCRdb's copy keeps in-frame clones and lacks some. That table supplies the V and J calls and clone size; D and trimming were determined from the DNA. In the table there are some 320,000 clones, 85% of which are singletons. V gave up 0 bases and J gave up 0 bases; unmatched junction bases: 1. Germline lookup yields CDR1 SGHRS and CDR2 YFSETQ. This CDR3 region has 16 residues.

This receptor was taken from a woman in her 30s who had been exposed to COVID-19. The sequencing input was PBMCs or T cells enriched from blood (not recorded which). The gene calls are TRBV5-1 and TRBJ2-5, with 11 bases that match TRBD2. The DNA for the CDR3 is TGCGCCAGCAGCTTGGGACTAGCGGGAAACCAAGAGACCCAGTACTTC. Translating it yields CASSLGLAGNQETQYF.